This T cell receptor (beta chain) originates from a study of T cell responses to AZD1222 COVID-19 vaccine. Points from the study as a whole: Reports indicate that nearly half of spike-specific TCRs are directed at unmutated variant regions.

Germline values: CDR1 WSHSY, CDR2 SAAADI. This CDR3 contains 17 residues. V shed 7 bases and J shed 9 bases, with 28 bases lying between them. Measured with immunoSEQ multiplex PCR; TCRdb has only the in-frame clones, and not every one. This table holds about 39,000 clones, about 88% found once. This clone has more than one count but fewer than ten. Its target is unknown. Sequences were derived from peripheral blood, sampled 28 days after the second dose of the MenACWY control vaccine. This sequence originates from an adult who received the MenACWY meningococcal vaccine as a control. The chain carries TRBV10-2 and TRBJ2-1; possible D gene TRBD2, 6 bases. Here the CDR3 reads CASKRVSAGRRIGEQFF. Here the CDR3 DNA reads TGCGCCAGCAAGCGGGTCTCGGCGGGAAGGCGAATCGGTGAGCAGTTCTTC.